These T cell receptor beta chains were read from a single sample in a study of shared clonotypes between healthy human individuals. Measured with immunoSEQ multiplex PCR; TCRdb has only the in-frame clones, and not every one. The data show around 600,000 clones, less than 98% seen once. The specimen was naive CD4+ T cells sorted from blood. The origin of the receptors is a woman in her twenties or thirties in good health. Both conserved end residues are trimmed from each CDR3. The order of the fields is V gene, J gene, CDR3 protein.

>TRBV13|TRBJ2-1
ASSSPLAGDGGEQF
>TRBV9|TRBJ1-1
ASSVQSGLGTEAF
>TRBV18|TRBJ1-1
ASSPGQWDTEAF
>TRBV7-9|-
ASSLLGPTGGEQY
>TRBV30|TRBJ1-6
AWSVPGGVSPLH
>TRBV2|TRBJ2-5
ASSRDGGETQY
>TRBV28|TRBJ2-7
ASSLPDFYYEQY
>TRBV21-1|TRBJ2-3
ASSKMSRDTYTDTQY
>TRBV5-1|TRBJ2-1
ASSLGLAREINEQF
>TRBV28|TRBJ1-3
ASSFWSGGGSGNTIY
>TRBV7-2|TRBJ2-7
ASSFQAGPYEQY
>TRBV28|TRBJ2-5
ASSLRGGSSETQY
>TRBV11-3|TRBJ2-1
ASSSGLRFNEQF
>TRBV11-1|TRBJ2-1
ASSLSPGAAYNEQF
>TRBV5-5|TRBJ2-2
ASSLALAERTGELF
>TRBV11-3|TRBJ2-7
ASSPLAGTYEQY
>TRBV5-4|TRBJ2-5
ASSLEISREEAQY
>TRBV27|TRBJ1-2
ASSLKYSNYGYT
>TRBV7-7|TRBJ2-3
ASSPTGHPTDTQY
>TRBV7-9|TRBJ2-5
ASSLVPGQQETQY
>TRBV4-2|TRBJ2-7
ASSQRDYNYEQY
>TRBV11-3|TRBJ2-7
ASSKGDRDHEQY
>TRBV5-1|TRBJ2-2
ASSPLDRNTGELF
>TRBV6-1|TRBJ1-1
ASSDRFGAGSNTEAF
>TRBV11-3|TRBJ2-7
ASSLGSGTSYEQY
>TRBV9|TRBJ1-1
ASSPGDTMNTEAF